This T cell receptor (beta chain) was documented in a study of vaccination and CD4 T cells after COVID-19. Study at large: Post-COVID draws came a median 101 days after diagnosis (range 35 to 161). The study collected post-vaccine samples a median roughly 71 days after dose two, with a range of 14 to 241.

The Oncomine TCR Beta short-read assay was what sequenced the DNA obtained from cultured CD4+ T cells. Genomic DNA was extracted from cultured CD4+ T cells. TCRdb re-derived calls from the PCR reads in MiXCR, one entry per CDR3 protein. This table holds about 10,000 distinct CDR3 sequences, just under 35% found once. Germline loops: CDR1 MNHNS, CDR2 SASEGT. The V and J ends lost 7 bases and 5 bases, in that order; junction bases with no gene match: 4. The length of the CDR3 is 12 residues. Treatment noted: roughly 10-day PBMC culture with coronavirus spike peptide pools or control peptides (ViraFEST assay). According to the study, CD4+ T cells from the unexposed donor were gathered ahead of the COVID-19 pandemic (2011-2018). ViraFEST sequenced TCRs after peptide-pool expansion of antigen-specific T cells. The sample holds a few counts of this clonotype. What it recognizes is unknown.

The source of this sequence is a human donor in good health. Sequences were obtained from CD4+ T cells from blood, cultured in vitro. J is TRBJ2-7 and V is TRBV6-1; 8 bases match TRBD1. The CDR3 loop is CASNDRGHEQYF. The CDR3 DNA reads TGTGCCAGCAACGACAGGGGCCACGAGCAGTACTTC.